The 15 T cell receptor beta chains below come from one sample, sequenced in a study of OX40 agonist ivuxolimab in advanced cancers. TCRdb keeps only in-frame clones here, not all; method: immunoSEQ multiplex PCR. Among approximately 46,000 clones listed, 75% to 80% were seen once. Specimen: CD4+ or CD8+ T cells sorted from blood, collected in a trial of the OX40 agonist ivuxolimab. The receptors stem from an adult with an advanced solid tumor such as melanoma, head and neck, liver or kidney cancer.

This chain joins TRBV5-1 and TRBJ1-1, with a weak D call TRBD1 (6 bases). Germline V gene lookup returns CDR1 SGHRS and CDR2 YFSETQ. V lost 0 bases and J lost 0, with 15 bases in between. The CDR3 sequence is 17 residues long. The CDR3 coding sequence is TGCGCCAGCAGCTTGGCCGGGGGGCGGGTGTTGAACACTGAAGCTTTCTTT. Its translation is CASSLAGGRVLNTEAFF.

The chain recombines TRBV27 with TRBJ2-7, with TRBD2 matching over 8 bases. Germline CDR1 and CDR2: MNHEY and SMNVEV (reference sequence). Trimming removed 5 bases from V and 3 bases from J; junction bases left unmatched: 6. The CDR3 consists of 14 residues. The CDR3 reads CASSRAGANYEQYF. For the CDR3, the DNA is TGTGCCAGCAGTCGAGCGGGAGCAAACTACGAGCAGTACTTC.

This clone was recorded only once. The gene calls are TRBV5-1 and TRBJ1-4; D unclear. This CDR3 comprises 16 residues. CDR1 SGHRS and CDR2 YFSETQ come from the germline V gene. V lost 5 bases to trimming and J lost 5 bases, with 19 bases between them. Written as DNA, the CDR3 is TGCGCCAGCAGGCCCGGACCGAGCGAACCGAATGAAAAACTGTTTTTT. Protein product: CASRPGPSEPNEKLFF.

This rearrangement joins TRBV10-2 to TRBJ1-5; D ambiguous. V gave up 4 bases and J gave up 6 bases, with 10 bases separating them. Germline-derived CDR1 and CDR2 are WSHSY and SAAADI. The length of the CDR3 is 13 residues. The CDR3 DNA follows: TGCGCCAGCAGTGTCCAGGCCGCTCAGCCCCAGCATTTT. Translating gives CASSVQAAQPQHF.

Only one count was recorded for this clone. The V and J genes are TRBV9 and TRBJ2-7; no reliable D call. Germline CDR1 reads SGDLS; CDR2 reads YYNGEE. V lost 0 bases, J lost 3 bases, and 10 bases lay in between. The CDR3 has 14 amino acids. The CDR3 sequence is CASSVGWQDYEQYF. The CDR3 nucleotides read TGTGCCAGCAGCGTAGGGTGGCAGGACTACGAGCAGTACTTC.

The J gene is TRBJ1-1, the V gene TRBV27; no definite D call. CDR3 length: 15 residues. Germline V gene lookup returns CDR1 MNHEY and CDR2 SMNVEV (reference sequence). Trimming took 5 bases from V and 2 from J, leaving 15 bases between them. The CDR3 spells CASSPKSWENTEAFF. The CDR3 DNA reads TGTGCCAGCAGTCCCAAAAGTTGGGAAAACACTGAAGCTTTCTTT.

This chain joins TRBV10-1 and TRBJ2-5; 11 bases line up with TRBD1. CDR3 length: 15 amino acids. Germline trimming cut 4 bases from V and 4 bases from J; bases unmatched to any gene: 5. Germline CDR1 is WNHNN and CDR2 is SYGVQD (reference sequence). The CDR3 region is CASSAGTGGSETQYF. CDR3 nucleotide sequence: TGCGCCAGCAGTGCCGGGACAGGGGGATCAGAGACCCAGTACTTC.

J is TRBJ2-1 and V is TRBV5-4, with 10 positions matching TRBD2. This CDR3 has 13 amino acids. The germline V gene encodes CDR1 SGHNT and CDR2 YYREEE (reference sequence). Trimming at V came to 4 bases and at J to 8 bases, leaving 3 bases not matched to a gene. The CDR3, as DNA: TGTGCCAGCAGCATCGGGACTAGCGATGAGCAGTTCTTC. This sequence encodes CASSIGTSDEQFF.

This clone showed up just a few times. As DNA, the CDR3 is TGTGCCATATGGACGGTGAACACTGAAGCTTTCTTT. It translates to CAIWTVNTEAFF. The chain employs TRBV6-1 and TRBJ1-1; D not resolved. The germline V gene encodes CDR1 MNHNS and CDR2 SASEGT. The CDR3 covers 12 residues. V lost 10 bases, J lost 0 bases, and 9 bases lay in between.

The chain has TRBV6-1 and TRBJ1-1; 7 nucleotides match TRBD1. The CDR3 sequence is 14 residues long. V lost 7 bases, J lost 3 bases, and 8 bases stayed unmatched. Germline V gene data show CDR1 as MNHNS and CDR2 as SASEGT. This chain's CDR3 is CASTWTGGDTEAFF. The DNA of the CDR3 is TGTGCCAGCACCTGGACAGGTGGTGACACTGAAGCTTTCTTT.

Turning to this clone: Other DNA sequences in the sample encode the same CDR3. V and J are TRBV19 and TRBJ1-2, with D unresolved. The ends were cut back, 4 bases at V and 2 bases at J, with 11 bases in the middle. This CDR3 is built from 14 residues. Germline V gene data show CDR1 as LNHDA and CDR2 as SQIVND (reference sequence). The CDR3 DNA is TGTGCCAGTAGTAGTACCGGAGGCAACTATGGCTACACCTTC. Encoded protein: CASSSTGGNYGYTF. Variable domain in full (rest from reference TRBV19 and TRBJ1-2): DGGITQSPKYLFRKEGQNVTLSCEQNLNHDAMYWYRQDPGQGLRLIYYSQIVNDFQKGDIAEGYSVSREKKESFPLTVTSAQKNPTAFYLCASSSTGGNYGYTFGSGTRLTVV.

This rearrangement joins TRBV28 to TRBJ1-2; D is ambiguous. Germline CDR1 MDHEN, CDR2 SYDVKM. With 8 bases removed from V and 3 bases from J, the gap between germline ends came to 7 bases. This CDR3 spans 11 amino acids. The CDR3 region is CASRLDYGYTF. CDR3 sequence (DNA): TGTGCCAGCCGCCTTGACTATGGCTACACCTTC.

The chain carries TRBV6-5 and TRBJ1-5, with D unclear. This CDR3 region has 12 residues. Germline lookup yields CDR1 MNHEY and CDR2 SVGAGI. Trimming removed 2 bases from V and 7 bases from J, with 6 bases in between. The CDR3 loop reads CASSYPAQPQHF. The CDR3 DNA reads as TGTGCCAGCAGTTACCCCGCGCAGCCCCAGCATTTT.

The rearrangement uses TRBV28 and TRBJ1-2; no clear D gene. With 5 bases removed from V and 5 bases from J, the gap between germline ends came to 15 bases. The CDR3 runs 14 residues. Germline V gene data show CDR1 as MDHEN and CDR2 as SYDVKM. CDR3 coding DNA: TGTGCCAGCAGTCCGGGCGGCAGTCGGTATGGCTACACCTTC. This encodes CASSPGGSRYGYTF.

The gene calls are TRBV9 and TRBJ2-1; TRBD2 is a possible D gene (6 bases). The CDR3 runs to 17 residues. Between the trimmed V and J ends, which lost 0 bases and 3 bases, there was a span of 16 bases. Germline loops: CDR1 SGDLS, CDR2 YYNGEE. CDR3 DNA sequence: TGTGCCAGCAGCGTAGCTATGAACGGGAGATTCTACAATGAGCAGTTCTTC. Its protein product is CASSVAMNGRFYNEQFF.